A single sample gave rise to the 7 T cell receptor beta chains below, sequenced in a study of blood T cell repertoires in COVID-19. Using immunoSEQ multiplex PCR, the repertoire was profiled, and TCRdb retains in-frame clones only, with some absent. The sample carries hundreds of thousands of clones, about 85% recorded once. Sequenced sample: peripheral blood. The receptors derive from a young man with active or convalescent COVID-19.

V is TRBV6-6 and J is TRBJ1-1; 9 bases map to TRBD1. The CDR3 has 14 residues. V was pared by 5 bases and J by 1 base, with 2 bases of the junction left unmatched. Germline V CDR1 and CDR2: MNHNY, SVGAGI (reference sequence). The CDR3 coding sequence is TGTGCCAGCAGTAGACAGGGGGGGAACACTGAAGCTTTCTTT. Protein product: CASSRQGGNTEAFF.

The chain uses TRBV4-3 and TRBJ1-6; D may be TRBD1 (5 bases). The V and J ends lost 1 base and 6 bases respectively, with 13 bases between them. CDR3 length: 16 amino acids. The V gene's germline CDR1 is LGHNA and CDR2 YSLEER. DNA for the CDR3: TGCGCCAGCAGCCAAGGGGGGACTATAGCTAATTCACCCCTCCACTTT. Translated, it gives CASSQGGTIANSPLHF.

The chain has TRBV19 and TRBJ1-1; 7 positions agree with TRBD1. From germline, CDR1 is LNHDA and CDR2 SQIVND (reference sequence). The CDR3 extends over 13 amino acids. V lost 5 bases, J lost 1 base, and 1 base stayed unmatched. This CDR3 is CASSAGGNTEAFF. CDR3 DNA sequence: TGTGCCAGTAGTGCAGGGGGGAACACTGAAGCTTTCTTT.

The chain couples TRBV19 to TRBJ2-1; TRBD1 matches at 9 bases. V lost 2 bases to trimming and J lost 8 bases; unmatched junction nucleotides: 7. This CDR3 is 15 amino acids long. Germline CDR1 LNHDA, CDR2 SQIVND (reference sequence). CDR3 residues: CASSIWDRADDEQFF. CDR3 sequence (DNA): TGTGCCAGTAGTATATGGGACAGGGCCGACGATGAGCAGTTCTTC.

CDR3 residues: CASSLGAGGNGYEQYF. As DNA, the CDR3 is TGTGCCAGCAGCTTAGGAGCGGGAGGGAACGGCTACGAGCAGTACTTC. The chain employs TRBV7-2 and TRBJ2-7; 10 bases are shared with TRBD2. J was trimmed by 3 bases and V by 1 base; bases with no gene match: 6. This CDR3 has 16 amino acids. Germline V gene lookup returns CDR1 SGHTA and CDR2 FQGNSA.

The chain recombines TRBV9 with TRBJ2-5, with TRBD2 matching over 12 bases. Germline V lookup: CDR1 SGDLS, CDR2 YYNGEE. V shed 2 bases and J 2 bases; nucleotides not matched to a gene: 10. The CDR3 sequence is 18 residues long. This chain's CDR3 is CASSVGTSGFLLQETQYF. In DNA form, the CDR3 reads TGTGCCAGCAGCGTTGGGACTAGCGGGTTTCTATTACAAGAGACCCAGTACTTC.

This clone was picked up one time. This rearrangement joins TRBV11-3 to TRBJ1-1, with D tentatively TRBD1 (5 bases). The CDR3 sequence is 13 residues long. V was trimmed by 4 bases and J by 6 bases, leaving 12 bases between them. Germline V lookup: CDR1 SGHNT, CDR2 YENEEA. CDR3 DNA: TGTGCCAGCAGCTCCAGGGTGGGCTCTGAAGCTTTCTTT. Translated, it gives CASSSRVGSEAFF.